This T cell receptor beta chain was captured by sequencing in a study of T cells after posttransplantation cyclophosphamide. This clone came up once. The antigen is not known. The study, taken as a whole, reports: TRB overlap between skin or GI tissue T cells and blood was limited.

Treatment was busulfan-fludarabine conditioning, a marrow graft, and cyclophosphamide on days +3 and +4. The method was immunoSEQ multiplex PCR; TCRdb's version includes in-frame clones alone and lacks a portion of them. The data show under 7,000 clones, 92% seen once. The CDR3 is 18 amino acids. The V gene's germline CDR1 is SGHVS and CDR2 FNYEAQ. V lost 0 bases and J 2 bases, leaving 18 bases between the germline ends. Sequenced material: PBMCs, taken 1404 days after allogeneic stem cell transplant with posttransplant cyclophosphamide. The J gene is TRBJ2-3, the V gene TRBV7-6; D might be TRBD2 (7 bases). This sequence originates from a female patient aged 50 to 65 who received an allogeneic stem cell transplant from a related donor, was CMV-positive, and had no GVHD. Some of the T cells may derive from the graft donor. As DNA, the CDR3 is TGTGCCAGCAGCTTAGCGGAGGGGGGGCGGTCTGACACAGATACGCAGTATTTT. It specifies CASSLAEGGRSDTDTQYF.